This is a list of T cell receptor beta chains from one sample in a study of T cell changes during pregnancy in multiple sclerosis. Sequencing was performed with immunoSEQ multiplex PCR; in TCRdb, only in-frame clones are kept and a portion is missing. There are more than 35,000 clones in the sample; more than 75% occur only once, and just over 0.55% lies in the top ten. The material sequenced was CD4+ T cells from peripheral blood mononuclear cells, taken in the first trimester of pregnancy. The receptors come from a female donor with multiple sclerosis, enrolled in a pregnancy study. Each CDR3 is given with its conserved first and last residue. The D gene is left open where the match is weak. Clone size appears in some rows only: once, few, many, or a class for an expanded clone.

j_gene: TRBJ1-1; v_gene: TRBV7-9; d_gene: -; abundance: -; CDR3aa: CASSFKGGAEAFF; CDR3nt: TGTGCCAGCAGCTTCAAGGGAGGTGCTGAAGCTTTCTTT
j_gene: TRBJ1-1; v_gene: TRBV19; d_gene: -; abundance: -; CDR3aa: CASSIGGLNTEAFF; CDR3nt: TGTGCCAGTAGTATAGGCGGCTTGAACACTGAAGCTTTCTTT
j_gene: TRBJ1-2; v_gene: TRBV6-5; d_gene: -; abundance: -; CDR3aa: CASTSLRGTAGGYTF; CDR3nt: TGTGCCAGCACCTCCCTTCGAGGTACTGCTGGGGGCTACACCTTC
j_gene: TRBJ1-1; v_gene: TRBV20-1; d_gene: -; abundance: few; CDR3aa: CSARTGREAFF; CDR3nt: TGCAGTGCTAGAACCGGGAGAGAAGCTTTCTTT
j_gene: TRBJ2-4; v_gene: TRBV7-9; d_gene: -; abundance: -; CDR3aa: CASSLVRQLKNIQYF; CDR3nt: TGTGCCAGCAGCTTAGTAAGACAGCTGAAAAACATTCAGTACTTC
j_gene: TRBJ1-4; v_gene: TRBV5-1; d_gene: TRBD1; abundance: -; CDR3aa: CASREEGAKEKLFF; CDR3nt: TGCGCCAGCAGGGAAGAGGGGGCGAAGGAAAAACTGTTTTTT
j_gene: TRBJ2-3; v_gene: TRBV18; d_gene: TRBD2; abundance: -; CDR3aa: CASSPSRTSEDTQYF; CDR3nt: TGTGCCAGCTCACCCTCGAGGACTAGCGAGGATACGCAGTATTTT
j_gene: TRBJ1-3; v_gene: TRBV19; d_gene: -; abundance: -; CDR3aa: CASSETDGNTIYF; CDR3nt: TGTGCCAGTAGTGAGACAGACGGAAACACCATATATTTT
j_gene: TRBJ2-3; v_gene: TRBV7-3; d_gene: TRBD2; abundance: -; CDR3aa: CASSSSGRDTDTQYF; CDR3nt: TGTGCCAGCAGCTCTAGCGGGAGAGACACAGATACGCAGTATTTT
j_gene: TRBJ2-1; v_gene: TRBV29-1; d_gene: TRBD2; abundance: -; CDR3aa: CSVGSGRASNEQFF; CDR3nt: TGCAGCGTTGGAAGCGGGAGGGCCTCAAATGAGCAGTTCTTC
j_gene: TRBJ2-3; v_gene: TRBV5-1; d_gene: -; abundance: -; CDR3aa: CASSFRQGTDTQYF; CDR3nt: TGCGCCAGCAGCTTCCGACAGGGCACAGATACGCAGTATTTT
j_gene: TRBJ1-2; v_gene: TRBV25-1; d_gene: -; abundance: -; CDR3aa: CASSDLYGYTF; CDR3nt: TGTGCCAGCAGTGACCTCTATGGCTACACCTTC
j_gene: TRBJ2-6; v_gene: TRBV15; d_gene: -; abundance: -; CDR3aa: CATSRGDAGANVLTF; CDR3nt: TGTGCCACCAGCAGGGGAGATGCTGGGGCCAACGTCCTGACTTTC
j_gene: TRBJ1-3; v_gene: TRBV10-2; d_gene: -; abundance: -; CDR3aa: CASSEQYSGNTIYF; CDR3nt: TGCGCCAGCAGTGAACAGTACTCTGGAAACACCATATATTTT
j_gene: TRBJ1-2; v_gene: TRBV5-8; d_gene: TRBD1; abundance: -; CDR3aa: CASSLTGALYGYTF; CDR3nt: TGTGCCAGCAGCTTGACAGGGGCTCTCTATGGCTACACCTTC
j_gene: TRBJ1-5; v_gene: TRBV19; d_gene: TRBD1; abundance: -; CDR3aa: CASSIAGGQPQHF; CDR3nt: TGTGCCAGTAGTATAGCAGGGGGACAGCCCCAGCATTTT
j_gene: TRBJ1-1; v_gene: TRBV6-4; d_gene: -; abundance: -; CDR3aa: CASSQTAMNTEAFF; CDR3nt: TGTGCCAGCAGTCAGACAGCCATGAACACTGAAGCTTTCTTT
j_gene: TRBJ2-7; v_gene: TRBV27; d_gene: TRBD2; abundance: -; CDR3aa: CASSLLAGGPYEQYF; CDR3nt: TGTGCCAGCAGTTTACTGGCGGGAGGGCCCTACGAGCAGTACTTC
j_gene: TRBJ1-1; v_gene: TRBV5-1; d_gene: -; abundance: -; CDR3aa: CASSSGDLNTEAFF; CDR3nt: TGCGCCAGCAGCTCAGGGGATTTGAACACTGAAGCTTTCTTT
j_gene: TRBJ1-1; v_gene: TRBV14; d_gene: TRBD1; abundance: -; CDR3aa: CASSQGDRGSEAFF; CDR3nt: TGTGCCAGCAGCCAGGGGGACAGGGGGAGTGAAGCTTTCTTT
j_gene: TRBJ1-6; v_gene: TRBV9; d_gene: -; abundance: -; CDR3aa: CASSVDGGYNSPLHF; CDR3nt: TGTGCCAGCAGCGTAGACGGGGGTTATAATTCACCCCTCCACTTT
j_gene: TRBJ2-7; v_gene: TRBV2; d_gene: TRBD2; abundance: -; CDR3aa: CASSDSHSISGLTYEQYF; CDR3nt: TGTGCCAGCAGTGACTCCCACAGTATTTCGGGACTAACCTACGAGCAGTACTTC
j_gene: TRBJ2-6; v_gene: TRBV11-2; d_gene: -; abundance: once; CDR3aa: CASSLVAVGANVLTF; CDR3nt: TGTGCCAGCAGCTTAGTTGCGGTTGGGGCCAACGTCCTGACTTTC
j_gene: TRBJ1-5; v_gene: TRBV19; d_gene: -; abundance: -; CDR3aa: CASSIGGSGSHFNQPQHF; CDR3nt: TGTGCCAGTAGTATTGGGGGGAGTGGGTCCCACTTCAATCAGCCCCAGCATTTT
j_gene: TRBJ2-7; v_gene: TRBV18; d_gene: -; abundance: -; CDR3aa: CASSPDRSDEQYF; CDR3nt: TGTGCCAGCTCACCAGACAGGTCCGACGAGCAGTACTTC
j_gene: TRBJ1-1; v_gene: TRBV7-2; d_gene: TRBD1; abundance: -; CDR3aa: CASSSQGAGNTEAFF; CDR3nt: TGTGCCAGCAGCTCACAGGGGGCAGGGAACACTGAAGCTTTCTTT
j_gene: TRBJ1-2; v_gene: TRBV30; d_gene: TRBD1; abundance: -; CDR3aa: CAWSQETGGWDYGYTF; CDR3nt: TGTGCCTGGAGTCAAGAGACAGGGGGATGGGACTATGGCTACACCTTC
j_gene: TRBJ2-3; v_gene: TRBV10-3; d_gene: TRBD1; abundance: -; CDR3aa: CAIGGQGTDTQYF; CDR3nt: TGTGCCATCGGGGGACAGGGTACAGATACGCAGTATTTT
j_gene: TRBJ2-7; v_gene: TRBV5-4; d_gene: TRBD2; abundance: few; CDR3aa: CASSRGEGSYEQYF; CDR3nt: TGTGCCAGCAGCCGAGGGGAGGGCTCCTACGAGCAGTACTTC
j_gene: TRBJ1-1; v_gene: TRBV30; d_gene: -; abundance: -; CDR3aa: CAWSRRQTEAFF; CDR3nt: TGTGCCTGGAGCCGGCGGCAGACTGAAGCTTTCTTT
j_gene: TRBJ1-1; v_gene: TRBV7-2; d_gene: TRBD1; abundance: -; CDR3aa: CASSIARVGGSEAFF; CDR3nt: TGTGCCAGCAGCATTGCCCGTGTAGGGGGCTCTGAAGCTTTCTTT
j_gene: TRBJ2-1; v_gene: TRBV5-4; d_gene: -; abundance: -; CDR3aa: CASSLVDEQFF; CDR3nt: TGTGCCAGCAGCTTGGTCGATGAGCAGTTCTTC
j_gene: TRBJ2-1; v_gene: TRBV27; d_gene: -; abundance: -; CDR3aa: CASSPSPGVGEQFF; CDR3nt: TGTGCCAGCAGTCCCTCTCCAGGGGTAGGTGAGCAGTTCTTC
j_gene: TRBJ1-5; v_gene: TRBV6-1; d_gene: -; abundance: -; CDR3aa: CASSVYNSNQPQHF; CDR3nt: TGTGCCAGCAGTGTTTACAACAGCAATCAGCCCCAGCATTTT
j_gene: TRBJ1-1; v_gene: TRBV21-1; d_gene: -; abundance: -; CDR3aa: CASSKVGVGQGRFVTEAFF; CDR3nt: TGTGCCAGCAGCAAAGTCGGGGTGGGGCAGGGGCGGTTTGTGACTGAAGCTTTCTTT
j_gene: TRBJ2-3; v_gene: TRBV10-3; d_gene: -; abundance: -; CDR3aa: CASSRDVQEFTDTQYF; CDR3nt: TGTGCCTCATCGCGGGACGTACAAGAATTCACAGATACGCAGTATTTT
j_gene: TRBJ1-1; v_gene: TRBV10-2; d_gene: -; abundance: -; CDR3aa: CASSGPLGAGQDPEAFF; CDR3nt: TGCGCCAGCAGTGGCCCCCTTGGGGCAGGGCAGGACCCTGAAGCTTTCTTT
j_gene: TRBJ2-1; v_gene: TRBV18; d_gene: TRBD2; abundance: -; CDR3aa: CASSPSFIAGRAFKQFF; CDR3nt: TGTGCCAGCTCACCCTCATTTATAGCCGGGAGGGCCTTCAAGCAGTTCTTC
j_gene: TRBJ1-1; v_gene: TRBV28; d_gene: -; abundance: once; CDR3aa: CASRPLGGGEAFF; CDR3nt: TGTGCCAGCAGGCCACTGGGAGGGGGAGAAGCTTTCTTT
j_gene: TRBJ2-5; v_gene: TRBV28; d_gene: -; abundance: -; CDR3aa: CASRLKAGWYF; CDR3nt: TGTGCCAGCAGGTTAAAGGCAGGGTGGTACTTC
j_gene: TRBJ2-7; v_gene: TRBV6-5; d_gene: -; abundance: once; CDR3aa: CASSSAGTYEQYF; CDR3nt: TGTGCCAGCAGTTCCGCCGGGACCTACGAGCAGTACTTC
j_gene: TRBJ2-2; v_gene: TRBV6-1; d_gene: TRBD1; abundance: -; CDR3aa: CASLRTGNTGELFF; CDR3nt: TGTGCCAGCCTTAGGACAGGGAACACCGGGGAGCTGTTTTTT
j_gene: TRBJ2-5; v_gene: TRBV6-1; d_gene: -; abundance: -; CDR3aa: CASSDYPHQETQYF; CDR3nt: TGTGCCAGCAGTGACTACCCCCACCAAGAGACCCAGTACTTC
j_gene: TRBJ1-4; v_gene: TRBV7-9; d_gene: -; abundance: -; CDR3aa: CASSHPGGGTNEKLFF; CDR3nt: TGTGCCAGCAGCCACCCTGGGGGGGGCACTAATGAAAAACTGTTTTTT
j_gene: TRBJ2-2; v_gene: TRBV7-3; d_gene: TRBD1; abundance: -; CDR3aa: CASSSRTGPNTGELFF; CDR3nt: TGTGCCAGCAGCTCCCGGACAGGCCCCAACACCGGGGAGCTGTTTTTT
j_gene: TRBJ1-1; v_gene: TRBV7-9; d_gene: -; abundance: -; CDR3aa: CASSFGGPANTEAFF; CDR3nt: TGTGCCAGCAGTTTTGGTGGGCCGGCGAACACTGAAGCTTTCTTT
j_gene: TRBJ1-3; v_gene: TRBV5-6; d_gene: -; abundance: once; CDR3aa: CASSPTGGTGNTIYF; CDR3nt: TGTGCCAGCAGCCCCACCGGGGGAACTGGAAACACCATATATTTT
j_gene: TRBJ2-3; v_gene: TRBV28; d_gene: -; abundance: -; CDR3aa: CATTAPGTDTQYF; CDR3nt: TGTGCCACCACAGCCCCGGGGACAGATACGCAGTATTTT
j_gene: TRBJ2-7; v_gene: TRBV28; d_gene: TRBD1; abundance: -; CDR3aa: CASSSGQYEQYF; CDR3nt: TGTGCCAGCAGTTCGGGACAGTACGAGCAGTACTTC
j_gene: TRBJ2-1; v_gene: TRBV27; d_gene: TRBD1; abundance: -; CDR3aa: CASSPRQGRGNEQFF; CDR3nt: TGTGCCAGCAGTCCCCGACAGGGAAGGGGCAATGAGCAGTTCTTC
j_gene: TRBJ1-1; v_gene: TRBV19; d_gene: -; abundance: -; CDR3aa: CASSMSGGLGTEAFF; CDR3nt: TGTGCCAGTAGTATGTCGGGGGGGCTCGGCACTGAAGCTTTCTTT
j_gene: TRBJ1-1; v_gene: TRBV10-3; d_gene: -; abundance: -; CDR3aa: CAIKLQGEAFF; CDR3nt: TGTGCCATTAAGCTCCAGGGTGAAGCTTTCTTT
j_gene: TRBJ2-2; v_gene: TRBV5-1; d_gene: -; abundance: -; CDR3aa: CASSSLGGPGSTGELFF; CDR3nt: TGCGCCAGCAGCTCCCTAGGAGGGCCCGGCTCTACCGGGGAGCTGTTTTTT
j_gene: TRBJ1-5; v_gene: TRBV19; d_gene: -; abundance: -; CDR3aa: CASRGRWDQPQHF; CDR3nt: TGTGCCAGTAGAGGGAGGTGGGATCAGCCCCAGCATTTT